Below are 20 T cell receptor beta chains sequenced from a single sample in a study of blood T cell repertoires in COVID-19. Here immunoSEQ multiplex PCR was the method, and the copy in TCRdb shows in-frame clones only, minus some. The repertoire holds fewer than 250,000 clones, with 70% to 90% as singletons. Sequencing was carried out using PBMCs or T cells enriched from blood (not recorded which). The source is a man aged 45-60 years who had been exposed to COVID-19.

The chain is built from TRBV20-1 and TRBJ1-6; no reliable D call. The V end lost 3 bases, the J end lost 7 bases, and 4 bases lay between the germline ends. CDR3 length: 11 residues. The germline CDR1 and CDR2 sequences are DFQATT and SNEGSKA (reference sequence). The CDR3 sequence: CSASLNSPLHF. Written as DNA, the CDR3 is TGCAGTGCTAGTCTCAATTCACCCCTCCACTTT.

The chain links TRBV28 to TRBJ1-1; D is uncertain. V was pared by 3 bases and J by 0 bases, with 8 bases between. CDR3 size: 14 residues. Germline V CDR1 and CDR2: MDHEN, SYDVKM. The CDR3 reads CASSLYGVNTEAFF. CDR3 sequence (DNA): TGTGCCAGCAGTTTGTACGGGGTGAACACTGAAGCTTTCTTT.

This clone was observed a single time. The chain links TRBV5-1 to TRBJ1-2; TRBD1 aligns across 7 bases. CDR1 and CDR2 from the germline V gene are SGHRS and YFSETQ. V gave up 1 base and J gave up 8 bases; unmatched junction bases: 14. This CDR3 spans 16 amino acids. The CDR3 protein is CASSLTYRGSLAGYTF. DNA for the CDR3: TGCGCCAGCAGCTTGACGTACAGGGGATCTCTCGCGGGCTACACCTTC. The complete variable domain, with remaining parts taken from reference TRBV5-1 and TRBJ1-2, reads KAGVTQTPRYLIKTRGQQVTLSCSPISGHRSVSWYQQTPGQGLQFLFEYFSETQRNKGNFPGRFSGRQFSNSRSEMNVSTLELGDSALYLCASSLTYRGSLAGYTFGSGTRLTVV.

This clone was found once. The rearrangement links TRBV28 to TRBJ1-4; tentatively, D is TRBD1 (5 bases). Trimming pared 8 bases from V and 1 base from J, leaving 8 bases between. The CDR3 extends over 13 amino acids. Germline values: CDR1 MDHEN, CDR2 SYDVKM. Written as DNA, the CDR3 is TGTGCCAGCTTCCAGGGAACTAATGAAAAACTGTTTTTT. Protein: CASFQGTNEKLFF.

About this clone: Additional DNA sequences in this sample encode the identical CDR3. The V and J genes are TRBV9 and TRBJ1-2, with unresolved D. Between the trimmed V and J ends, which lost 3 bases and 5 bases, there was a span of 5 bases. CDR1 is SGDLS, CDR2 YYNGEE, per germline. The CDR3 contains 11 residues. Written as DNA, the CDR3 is TGTGCCAGCAGCGCCGGTTATGGCTACACCTTC. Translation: CASSAGYGYTF.

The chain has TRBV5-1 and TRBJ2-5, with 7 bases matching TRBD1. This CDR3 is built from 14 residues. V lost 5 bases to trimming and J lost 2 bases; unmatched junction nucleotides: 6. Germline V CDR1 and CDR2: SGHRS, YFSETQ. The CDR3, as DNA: TGCGCCAGCAGGTCACAGGGGTCGCAAGAGACCCAGTACTTC. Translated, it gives CASRSQGSQETQYF.

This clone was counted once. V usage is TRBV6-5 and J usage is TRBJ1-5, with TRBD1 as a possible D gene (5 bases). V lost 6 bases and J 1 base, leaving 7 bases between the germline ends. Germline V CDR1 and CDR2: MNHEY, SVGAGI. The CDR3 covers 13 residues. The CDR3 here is CASSQGSNQPQHF. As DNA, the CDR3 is TGTGCCAGCAGCCAGGGAAGCAATCAGCCCCAGCATTTT.

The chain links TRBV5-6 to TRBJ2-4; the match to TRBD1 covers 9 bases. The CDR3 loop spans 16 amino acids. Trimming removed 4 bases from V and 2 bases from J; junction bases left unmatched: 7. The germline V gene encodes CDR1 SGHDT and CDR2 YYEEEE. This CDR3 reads CASSGIQGATKNIQYF. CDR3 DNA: TGTGCCAGCAGCGGCATACAGGGGGCGACCAAAAACATTCAGTACTTC.

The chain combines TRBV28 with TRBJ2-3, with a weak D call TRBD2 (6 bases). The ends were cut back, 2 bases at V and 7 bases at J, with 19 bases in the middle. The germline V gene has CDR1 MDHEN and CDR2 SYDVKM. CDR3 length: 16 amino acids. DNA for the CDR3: TGTGCCAGCAGTTTAGGGGGTGGGAGTGGGACTTATACGCAGTATTTT. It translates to CASSLGGGSGTYTQYF.

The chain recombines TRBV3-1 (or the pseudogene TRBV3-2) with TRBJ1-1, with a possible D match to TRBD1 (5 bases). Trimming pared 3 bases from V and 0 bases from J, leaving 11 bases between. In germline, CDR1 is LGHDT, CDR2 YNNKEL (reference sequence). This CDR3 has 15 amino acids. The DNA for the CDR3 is TGTGCCAGCAGCCACCTCGACAGAGTGAACACTGAAGCTTTCTTT. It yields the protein CASSHLDRVNTEAFF.

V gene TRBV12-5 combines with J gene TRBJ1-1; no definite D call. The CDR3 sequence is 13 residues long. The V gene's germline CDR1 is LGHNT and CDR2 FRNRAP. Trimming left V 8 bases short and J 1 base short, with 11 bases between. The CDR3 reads CASTITRNTEAFF. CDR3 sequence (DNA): TGTGCTAGTACAATAACAAGGAACACTGAAGCTTTCTTT.

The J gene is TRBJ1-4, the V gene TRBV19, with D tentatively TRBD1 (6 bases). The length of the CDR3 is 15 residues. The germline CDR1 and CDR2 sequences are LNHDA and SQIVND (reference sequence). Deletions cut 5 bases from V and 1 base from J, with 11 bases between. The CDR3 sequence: CASSSTGITNEKLFF. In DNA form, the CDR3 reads TGTGCCAGTAGTTCCACAGGGATAACTAATGAAAAACTGTTTTTT.

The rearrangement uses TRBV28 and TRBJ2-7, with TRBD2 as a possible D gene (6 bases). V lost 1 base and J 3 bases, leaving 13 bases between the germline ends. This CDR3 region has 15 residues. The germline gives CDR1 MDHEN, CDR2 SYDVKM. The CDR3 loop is CASSLLVGGNYEQYF. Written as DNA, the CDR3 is TGTGCCAGCAGTTTATTGGTGGGGGGTAACTACGAGCAGTACTTC.

The CDR3 loop reads CASIPSGGGWFTEAFF. CDR3 DNA: TGTGCCAGCATCCCCTCTGGGGGGGGATGGTTCACTGAAGCTTTCTTT. The chain carries TRBV28 and TRBJ1-1; TRBD1 might be the D (5 bases). The CDR3 is 16 residues long. V dropped 7 bases and J dropped 4 bases, with 22 bases sitting between them. CDR1 is MDHEN and CDR2 is SYDVKM in the germline V gene.

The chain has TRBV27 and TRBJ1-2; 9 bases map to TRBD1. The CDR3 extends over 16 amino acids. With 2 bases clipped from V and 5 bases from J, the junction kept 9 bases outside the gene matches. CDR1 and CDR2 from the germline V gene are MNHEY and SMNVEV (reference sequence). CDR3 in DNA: TGTGCCAGCAGTTTAGGGGAAAACAGGGGGCATTATGGCTACACCTTC. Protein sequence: CASSLGENRGHYGYTF.

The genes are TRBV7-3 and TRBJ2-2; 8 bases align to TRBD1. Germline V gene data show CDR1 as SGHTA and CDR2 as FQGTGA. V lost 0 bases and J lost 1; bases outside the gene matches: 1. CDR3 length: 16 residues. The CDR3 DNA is TGTGCCAGCAGCTTAACCGGGACAGGGAACACCGGGGAGCTGTTTTTT. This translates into CASSLTGTGNTGELFF.

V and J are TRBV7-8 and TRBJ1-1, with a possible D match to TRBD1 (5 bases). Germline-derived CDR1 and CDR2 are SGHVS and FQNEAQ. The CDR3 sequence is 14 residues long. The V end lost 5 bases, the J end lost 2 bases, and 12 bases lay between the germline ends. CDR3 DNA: TGTGCCAGCAGCGCTACACAGGTCAACACTGAAGCTTTCTTT. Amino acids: CASSATQVNTEAFF.

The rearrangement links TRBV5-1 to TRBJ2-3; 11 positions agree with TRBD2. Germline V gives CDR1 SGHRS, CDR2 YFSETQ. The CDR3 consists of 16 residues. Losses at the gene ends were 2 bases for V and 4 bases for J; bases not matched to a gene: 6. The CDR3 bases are TGCGCCAGCAGCTTCGTAGCGGGGGGGAGCGCAGATACGCAGTATTTT. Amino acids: CASSFVAGGSADTQYF.

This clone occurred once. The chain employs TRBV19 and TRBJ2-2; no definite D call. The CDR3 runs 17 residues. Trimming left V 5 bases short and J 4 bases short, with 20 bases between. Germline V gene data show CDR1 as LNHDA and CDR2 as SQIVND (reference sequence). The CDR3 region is CASSYFPEDSVTGELFF. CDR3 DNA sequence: TGTGCCAGTAGTTATTTCCCCGAAGACTCAGTCACCGGGGAGCTGTTTTTT.

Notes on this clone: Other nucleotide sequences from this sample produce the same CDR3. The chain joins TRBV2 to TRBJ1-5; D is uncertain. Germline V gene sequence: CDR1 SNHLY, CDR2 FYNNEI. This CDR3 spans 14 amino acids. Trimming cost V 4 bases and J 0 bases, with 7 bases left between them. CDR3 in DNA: TGTGCCAGCAGTGGCGGCAATAGCAATCAGCCCCAGCATTTT. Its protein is CASSGGNSNQPQHF.